This is a list of T cell receptor beta chains from one sample in a study of T cell responses to AZD1222 COVID-19 vaccine. TCRdb's copy holds only in-frame clones and misses some; the assay was immunoSEQ multiplex PCR. The sample records approximately 130,000 clones, around 83% being singletons. The sample here was peripheral blood, taken 28 days after the second AZD1222 dose. These receptors were taken from an adult who received the AZD1222 COVID-19 vaccine. Both conserved end residues are part of each CDR3. A D gene is named only where the DNA matches it firmly. Rows give clone size only sometimes, using once, few, many, or a class for an expanded clone.

J: TRBJ1-1
D: -
V: TRBV28
size: -
DNA: TGTGCCAGCAGTTTATCGATTTCCTTTTCGAACACTGAAGCTTTCTTT
CDR3: CASSLSISFSNTEAFF

J: TRBJ2-3
D: -
V: TRBV24-1
size: -
DNA: TGTGCCACCAGTGATCCCGGACCGGCCGGAGATACGCAGTATTTT
CDR3: CATSDPGPAGDTQYF

J: TRBJ2-2
D: TRBD1
V: TRBV2
size: -
DNA: TGTGCCAGCAGTGAACAGGGGGCGGACACCGGGGAGCTGTTTTTT
CDR3: CASSEQGADTGELFF

J: TRBJ2-2
D: -
V: TRBV27
size: -
DNA: TGTGCCAGCAGTTTAGCTTGGCAGAGAGGATTAGGGGAGCTGTTTTTT
CDR3: CASSLAWQRGLGELFF

J: TRBJ1-5
D: -
V: TRBV24-1
size: -
DNA: TGTGCCACCAGTGATGATGTTGATATCAGGCCCCAGCATTTT
CDR3: CATSDDVDIRPQHF

J: TRBJ1-3
D: -
V: TRBV27
size: once
DNA: TGTGCCAGCAGTCCAACAGGCTCTGGAAACACCATATATTTT
CDR3: CASSPTGSGNTIYF

J: TRBJ1-6
D: TRBD1
V: TRBV6-5
size: -
DNA: TGTGCCAGCAGTTACACTTACAGGGACAGTTCACCCCTCCACTTT
CDR3: CASSYTYRDSSPLHF

J: TRBJ1-2
D: -
V: TRBV9
size: -
DNA: TGTGCCAGCAGCTCTCAGGGAGGGGCCAACTATGGCTACACCTTC
CDR3: CASSSQGGANYGYTF

J: TRBJ1-4
D: TRBD1
V: TRBV19
size: -
DNA: TGTGCCAGTAGTACGACAGGGGGCTCTGAAAAACTGTTTTTT
CDR3: CASSTTGGSEKLFF

J: TRBJ2-3
D: -
V: TRBV5-8
size: -
DNA: TGTGCCAGCACCTCGGGCAGTTCGGTGAGAGATACGCAGTATTTT
CDR3: CASTSGSSVRDTQYF

J: TRBJ1-4
D: TRBD1
V: TRBV23-1
size: -
DNA: TGCGCCAGCAGTCAAAAAGGACAGGGGAGTGGGGCTAATGAAAAACTGTTTTTT
CDR3: CASSQKGQGSGANEKLFF

J: TRBJ1-3
D: -
V: TRBV28
size: -
DNA: TGTGCCAGCAGCCAATCGGAGGACACCATATATTTT
CDR3: CASSQSEDTIYF

J: TRBJ2-2
D: TRBD2
V: TRBV11-2
size: -
DNA: TGTGCCAGCAGCCGGATACTAGCGGGGGTTAGCGGGGAGCTGTTTTTT
CDR3: CASSRILAGVSGELFF

J: TRBJ1-5
D: -
V: TRBV4-3
size: -
DNA: TGCGCCAGCAGTAGGGGTGTCAGTCAGCCCCAGCATTTT
CDR3: CASSRGVSQPQHF

J: TRBJ1-4
D: TRBD1
V: TRBV5-1
size: -
DNA: TGCGCCAGCAGCTTGGGATCTACAGGGGTTCCGGGTGGTGAAAAACTGTTTTTT
CDR3: CASSLGSTGVPGGEKLFF

J: TRBJ1-5
D: -
V: TRBV4-2
size: -
DNA: TGTGCCAGCAGCCAAGTGAATCAGCCCCAGCATTTT
CDR3: CASSQVNQPQHF

J: TRBJ1-1
D: -
V: TRBV29-1
size: -
DNA: TGCAGCGTTGGTACAGGGATGTGGGACACTGAAGCTTTCTTT
CDR3: CSVGTGMWDTEAFF

J: TRBJ1-5
D: -
V: TRBV7-2
size: -
DNA: TGTGCCAGCAGCTTCAGCGGTAGCAATCAGCCCCAGCATTTT
CDR3: CASSFSGSNQPQHF

J: TRBJ1-4
D: -
V: TRBV28
size: once
DNA: TGTGCCAGCAGTTTATTGGTACTGGGGAGTGAAAAACTGTTTTTT
CDR3: CASSLLVLGSEKLFF

J: TRBJ2-7
D: -
V: TRBV7-2
size: -
DNA: TGTGCCAGCAGATCACTTCCGGGGGAGCAGTACTTC
CDR3: CASRSLPGEQYF

J: TRBJ1-4
D: -
V: TRBV6-5
size: -
DNA: TGTGCCAGCAGCACTAACGGGCTTGGAGAAAAACTGTTTTTT
CDR3: CASSTNGLGEKLFF

J: TRBJ2-5
D: -
V: TRBV5-4
size: -
DNA: TGTGCCAGCAGCCGGGACGGAAACCAAGAGACCCAGTACTTC
CDR3: CASSRDGNQETQYF

J: TRBJ1-5
D: TRBD1
V: TRBV7-8
size: -
DNA: TGTGCCAGCAGCCCAGAGGGACAGCCCAATCAGCCCCAGCATTTT
CDR3: CASSPEGQPNQPQHF

J: TRBJ1-5
D: -
V: TRBV6-2/TRBV6-3
size: -
DNA: TGTGCCAGCAGTTACTCAACGAGGCCCCAGCATTTT
CDR3: CASSYSTRPQHF

J: TRBJ1-2
D: TRBD1
V: TRBV4-3
size: -
DNA: TGCGCCAGCAGCCATGACAGGGGAGGAAACTATGGCTACACCTTC
CDR3: CASSHDRGGNYGYTF

J: TRBJ1-1
D: -
V: TRBV29-1
size: once
DNA: TGCAGCGGGGGGGTTCAGGGCTTCGGAGCTTTCTTT
CDR3: CSGGVQGFGAFF

J: TRBJ1-5
D: -
V: TRBV5-4
size: -
DNA: TGTGCCAGCAGCCTAGGGGGGCCCGATAGCAATCAGCCCCAGCATTTT
CDR3: CASSLGGPDSNQPQHF

J: TRBJ1-6
D: -
V: TRBV30
size: -
DNA: TGTGCCTGGAGTGGCCGTTGGGGGGGTTTTCAAGTCTCACCCCTCCACTTT
CDR3: CAWSGRWGGFQVSPLHF

J: TRBJ2-7
D: -
V: TRBV2
size: -
DNA: TGTGCCAGCAGCGGGCAGTTCTCCTACGAGCAGTACTTC
CDR3: CASSGQFSYEQYF

J: TRBJ1-1
D: -
V: TRBV12-5
size: -
DNA: TGTGCTAGTGGTATTTCGGGGTCGGTCACTGAAGCTTTCTTT
CDR3: CASGISGSVTEAFF

J: TRBJ2-7
D: -
V: TRBV11-2
size: -
DNA: TGTGCCAGCAGCTTAGAACGCCGTTACGAGCAGTACTTC
CDR3: CASSLERRYEQYF

J: TRBJ1-1
D: -
V: TRBV9
size: -
DNA: TGTGCCAGCAGCGTAGGTGGGGCCACTGAAGCTTTCTTT
CDR3: CASSVGGATEAFF

J: TRBJ1-5
D: -
V: TRBV3-1/TRBV3-2
size: once
DNA: TGTGCCAGCAGCCAAGGAGGGACGGAGGCGAGGCCCCAGCATTTT
CDR3: CASSQGGTEARPQHF

J: TRBJ2-3
D: TRBD2
V: TRBV11-3
size: -
DNA: TGTGCCAGCAGCAAGGGACTAGCGGGGGGCACAGATACGCAGTATTTT
CDR3: CASSKGLAGGTDTQYF

J: TRBJ2-5
D: -
V: TRBV5-1
size: -
DNA: TGCGCCAGCAGCCTAAGGACCAGTCAAGAGACCCAGTACTTC
CDR3: CASSLRTSQETQYF

J: TRBJ2-2
D: TRBD2
V: TRBV28
size: -
DNA: TGTGCCAGCAGTCCCGGGACTAGCAGGAACACCGGGGAGCTGTTTTTT
CDR3: CASSPGTSRNTGELFF

J: TRBJ2-5
D: -
V: TRBV7-3
size: -
DNA: TGTGCCAGCAGCCAACGTGGGGACGAAGAGACCCAGTACTTC
CDR3: CASSQRGDEETQYF

J: TRBJ2-7
D: TRBD1
V: TRBV14
size: few
DNA: TGTGCCAGCAGCCAACTTTTCGGGACAGGGGGCTTTGAGCAGTACTTC
CDR3: CASSQLFGTGGFEQYF

J: TRBJ1-2
D: -
V: TRBV7-9
size: -
DNA: TGTGCCAGCAGCTTAGTGTTTGAGGGGGGCGGTGATGGCTACACCTTC
CDR3: CASSLVFEGGGDGYTF

J: TRBJ1-6
D: -
V: TRBV9
size: -
DNA: TGTGCCAGCAGCGTAGACCACAGCGTGGGTTCACCCCTCCACTTT
CDR3: CASSVDHSVGSPLHF